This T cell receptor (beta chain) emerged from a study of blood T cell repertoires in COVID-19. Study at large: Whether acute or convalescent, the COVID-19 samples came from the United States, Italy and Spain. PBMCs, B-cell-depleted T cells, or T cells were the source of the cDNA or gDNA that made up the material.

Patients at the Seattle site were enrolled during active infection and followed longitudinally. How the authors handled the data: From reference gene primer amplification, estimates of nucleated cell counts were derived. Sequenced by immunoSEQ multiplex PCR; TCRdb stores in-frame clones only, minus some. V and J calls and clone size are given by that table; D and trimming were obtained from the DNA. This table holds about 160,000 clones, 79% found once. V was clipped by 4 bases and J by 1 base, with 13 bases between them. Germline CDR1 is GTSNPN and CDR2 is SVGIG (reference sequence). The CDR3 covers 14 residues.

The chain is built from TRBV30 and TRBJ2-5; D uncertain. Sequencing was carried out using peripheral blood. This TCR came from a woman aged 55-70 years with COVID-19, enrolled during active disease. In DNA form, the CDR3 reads TGTGCCTGGAACCACGCAGGCCTCCAAGAGACCCAGTACTTC. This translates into CAWNHAGLQETQYF.